Sequencing of this T cell receptor (beta chain) was carried out in a study of OX40 agonist ivuxolimab in advanced cancers. In the study overall: Ivuxolimab, an agonist antibody against OX40 (CD134), was given to patients. Patients undergoing dose escalation presented with hepatocellular carcinoma, melanoma, renal cell or head and neck cancer. Study-wide results and caveats: Among the lowest levels of clonal expansion were found in partial responders at 0.1-3.0 mg/kg. By week 6 at 0.1 to 3.0 mg/kg, blood CD4+ and CD8+ T cells had expanded clonally.

Only in-frame clones appear in the TCRdb table, and some are missing; sequencing was by immunoSEQ multiplex PCR. Of around 19,000 clones in the sample, 70% to 90% were seen once. In this sample, this clone turned up once. Antigen unknown. The germline gives CDR1 KGHSH, CDR2 LQKENI. The ends lost 2 bases at V and 8 bases at J; junction bases unmatched: 10. The CDR3 is made up of 17 amino acids. The chain recombines TRBV18 with TRBJ2-1, with 12 bases fitting TRBD2. The sample in question was CD4+ or CD8+ T cells sorted from blood, obtained in a trial of the OX40 agonist ivuxolimab. This TCR came from an adult with an advanced solid tumor such as melanoma, head and neck, liver or kidney cancer. This chain's CDR3 is CASSPSASGGAVDEQFF. The CDR3 DNA follows: TGTGCCAGCTCACCATCGGCTAGCGGGGGGGCCGTGGATGAGCAGTTCTTC.